Listed below are T cell receptor beta chains from one sample, sequenced in a study of CD8+CD57+ T cells in acquired aplastic anemia. MiXCR was run by TCRdb on the reads, yielding one entry per CDR3 protein. The sample includes approximately 130,000 distinct CDR3 sequences, approximately 50% of them seen just once. Sequencing was carried out using sorted CD4+, CD8+, or CD8+CD57+ T cells (not recorded which) from PBMCs. The receptors here all came from a human donor with aplastic anemia. Both conserved end residues are part of each CDR3. D genes are given only for firm matches. Some rows mark clone size as missing; the rest say once, few, many or name a class of expanded clone.

J,V,D,size,DNA,CDR3
TRBJ1-5,TRBV9,TRBD1,few,TGTGCCAGCAGTCCGGACAGGGGGATTGTGCCCCAGCATTTT,CASSPDRGIVPQHF
TRBJ2-3,TRBV4-2,TRBD2,.,TGTGCCAGCAGCCGACTAGCGGGGGGGCAGGCCACAGATACGCAGTATTTT,CASSRLAGGQATDTQYF
TRBJ2-3,TRBV9,.,.,TGTGCCAGCAACGTAGAGCCAGATACGCAGTATTTT,CASNVEPDTQYF
TRBJ1-1,TRBV7-9,.,.,TGTGCCAGCAGCTTAAAAGTACGGGCTTTCTTT,CASSLKVRAFF
TRBJ2-5,TRBV24-1,.,many,TGTGCCACCGGGCGGGCGGACCAAGAGACCCAGTACTTC,CATGRADQETQYF
TRBJ1-3,TRBV4-1,.,many,TGCGCCAGCAGCCAAGATAGAGGCAGCGGTGGAAACACCATATATTTT,CASSQDRGSGGNTIYF
TRBJ1-3,TRBV19,TRBD1,.,TGTGCCAGTAGTTTGGGGACAGGGTTTGGAAACACCATATATTTT,CASSLGTGFGNTIYF
TRBJ2-3,TRBV19,TRBD2,many,TGTGCCAGTAGTATTAGACTAGCGGGATCGGATACGCAGTATTTT,CASSIRLAGSDTQYF
TRBJ2-1,TRBV20-1,TRBD2,few,TGCAGTGCTAGAGAAGGAGCTCCTAGCGGGAGTTTAAGGGTGAATGAGCAGTTCTTC,CSAREGAPSGSLRVNEQFF
TRBJ1-2,TRBV3-1,TRBD1,.,TGTGCCAGCAGCCAGGGACAGGGCTATGGCTACACCTTC,CASSQGQGYGYTF
TRBJ2-7,TRBV15,TRBD1,few,TGTGCCACCGCTAGACAGGGGAGCTCCTACGAGCAGTACTTC,CATARQGSSYEQYF
TRBJ2-2,TRBV20-1,TRBD1,.,TGCAGTGCTAGCACAGGGGGCTACACCGGGGAGCTGTTTTTT,CSASTGGYTGELFF
TRBJ1-3,TRBV14,.,few,TGTGCCAGCAGCCAATTCAACGAGGAGAACACCATATATTTT,CASSQFNEENTIYF
TRBJ1-5,TRBV6-1,.,.,TGTGCCAGCAGTCCCGGGCCCCATATAGGGAATCAGCCCCAGCATTTT,CASSPGPHIGNQPQHF
TRBJ2-7,TRBV7-2,.,many,TGTGCCAGCAGTCCCCCCGGGACGTACTCCTACGAGCAGTACTTC,CASSPPGTYSYEQYF
TRBJ1-2,TRBV6-1,.,many,TGTGCCACCGCGGACAGCCTTACTAACTATGGCTACACCTTC,CATADSLTNYGYTF
TRBJ2-7,TRBV20-1,.,.,TGCAGTGCTCCGACCCCTGCCGGGGACGAGCAGTACTTC,CSAPTPAGDEQYF
TRBJ1-1,TRBV2,.,.,TGTGCCAGCAGCCTTTGGGATACTGAAGCTTTCTTT,CASSLWDTEAFF
TRBJ2-5,TRBV2,.,.,TGTGCCAGCAGTGGAAGAGGGGCAGAGACCCAGTACTTC,CASSGRGAETQYF
TRBJ1-2,TRBV15,.,.,TGTGCCACCAGCAGTCGTCAGAGTGGGCAGGGCTACACCTTC,CATSSRQSGQGYTF
TRBJ1-2,TRBV7-9,.,many,TGTGCCAGCAGCCAGGGTCGAGGTAGTGGCTACACCTTC,CASSQGRGSGYTF
TRBJ2-1,TRBV9,TRBD2,.,TGTGCCAGCAGCGTAGTGGGGACTAGTGCCAATGAGCAGTTCTTC,CASSVVGTSANEQFF
TRBJ2-5,TRBV20-1,TRBD1,.,TGCAGTGCTGTCTCGGGACAGAGGTTCCAAGAGACCCAGTACTTC,CSAVSGQRFQETQYF
TRBJ2-2,TRBV10-3,.,.,TGTGCCATCAGTGACAGGGGATCGAACACCGGGGAGCTGTTTTTT,CAISDRGSNTGELFF
TRBJ2-7,TRBV10-3,.,.,TGTGCCATCAGTGGGGAGTTGGACAGATCCTACGAGCAGTACTTC,CAISGELDRSYEQYF
TRBJ2-1,TRBV20-1,TRBD2,.,TGCAGTGCTAAACAGGGACTAGCGGTCAACCAGGGTTTCTTC,CSAKQGLAVNQGFF
TRBJ1-6,TRBV20-1,TRBD1,.,TGCAGTGCGGACCGGGACAGAGATAATTCACCCCTCCACTTT,CSADRDRDNSPLHF
TRBJ2-1,TRBV11-3,.,once,TGTGCCAGCAGCTGGTCCACAACTTACAATGAGCAGTTCTTC,CASSWSTTYNEQFF